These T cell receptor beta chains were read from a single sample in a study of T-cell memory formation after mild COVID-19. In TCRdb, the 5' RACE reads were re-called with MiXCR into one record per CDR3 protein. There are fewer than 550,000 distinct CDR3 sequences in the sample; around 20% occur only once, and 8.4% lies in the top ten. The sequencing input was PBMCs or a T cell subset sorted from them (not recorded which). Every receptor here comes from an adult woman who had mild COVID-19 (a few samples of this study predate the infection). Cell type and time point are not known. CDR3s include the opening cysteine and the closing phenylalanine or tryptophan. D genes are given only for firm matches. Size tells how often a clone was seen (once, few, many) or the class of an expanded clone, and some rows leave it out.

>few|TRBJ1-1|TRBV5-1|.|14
TGCGCCAGCAGTACGAGGCCCCAGAACACTGAAGCTTTCTTT
CASSTRPQNTEAFF
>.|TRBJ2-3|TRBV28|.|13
TGTGCCAGCAGTTTATCTGGCCTGTATACGCAGTATTTT
CASSLSGLYTQYF
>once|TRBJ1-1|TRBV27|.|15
TGTGCCAGCAGTTCCCCTCCCGGTGTAAGGGCTGAAGCTTTCTTT
CASSSPPGVRAEAFF
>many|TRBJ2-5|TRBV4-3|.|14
TGCGCCAGCAGCCAAGGGGTGTACCAAGAGACCCAGTACTTC
CASSQGVYQETQYF
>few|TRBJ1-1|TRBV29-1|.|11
TGCAGCGTACAGGGGAACACTGAAGCTTTCTTT
CSVQGNTEAFF
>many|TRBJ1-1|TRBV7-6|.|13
TGTGCCAGCAGCGTCCAGTCATACACTGAAGCTTTCTTT
CASSVQSYTEAFF
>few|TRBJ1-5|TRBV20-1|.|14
TGCAGTGCTAGAGTGAGGAACAGGGATCAGCCCCAGCATTTT
CSARVRNRDQPQHF
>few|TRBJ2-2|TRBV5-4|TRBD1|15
TGTGCCAGCAGCCCCTGGACAGGGGGCACCGGGGAGCTGTTTTTT
CASSPWTGGTGELFF
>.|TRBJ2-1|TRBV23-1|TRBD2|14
TGCGCCAGCAGTCAGCCGGGACTATTAAATGAGCAGTTCTTC
CASSQPGLLNEQFF
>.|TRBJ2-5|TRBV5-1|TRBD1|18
TGCGCCAGCAGCTTGGGGATCGGGACAGCAGTAGTTCAAGAGACCCAGTACTTC
CASSLGIGTAVVQETQYF
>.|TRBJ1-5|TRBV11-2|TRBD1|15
TGTGCCAGCAGCCTCGACAGGGGGGGAAATCAGCCCCAGCATTTT
CASSLDRGGNQPQHF
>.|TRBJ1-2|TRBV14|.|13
TGTGCCAGCAGCCAAATCAGGGGCGGAGGCTACACCTTC
CASSQIRGGGYTF
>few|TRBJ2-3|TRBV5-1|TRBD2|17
TGCGCCAGCAGCTCCGGGACTAGCGGGGGGGCATCTGATACGCAGTATTTT
CASSSGTSGGASDTQYF
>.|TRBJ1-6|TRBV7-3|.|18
TGTGCCAGCAGCCCCAGGACAGACCGGAGCTCCTATAATTCACCCCTCCACTTT
CASSPRTDRSSYNSPLHF
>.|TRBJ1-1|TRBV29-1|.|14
TGCAGCGTTGAAGATCCACAGGCTTACCGGGAAGCTTTCTTT
CSVEDPQAYREAFF
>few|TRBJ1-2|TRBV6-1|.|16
TGTGCCAGCAGTGAAGGGGGGGGTGCGGGTATCTATGGCTACACCTTC
CASSEGGGAGIYGYTF
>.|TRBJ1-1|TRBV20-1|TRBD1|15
TGCAGTGCTAGAAGGGTCGGACAGGGGGGAACTGAAGCTTTCTTT
CSARRVGQGGTEAFF
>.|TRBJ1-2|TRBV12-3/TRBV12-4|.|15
TGTGCCAGCAGTCTCCAGCGGAAGGGACACTATGGCTACACCTTC
CASSLQRKGHYGYTF
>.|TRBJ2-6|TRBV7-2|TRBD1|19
TGTGCCAGCAGCTCAGAGGGGGCAGGGATCACTTCTGGGGCCAACGTCCTGACTTTC
CASSSEGAGITSGANVLTF
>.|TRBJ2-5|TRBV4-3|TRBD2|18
TGCGCCAGCAGCCAAGAACGGAGGCTAGCGGGAGGGACAGAGACCCAGTACTTC
CASSQERRLAGGTETQYF
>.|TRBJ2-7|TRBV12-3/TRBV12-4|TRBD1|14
TGTGCCAGCAGCCCACAGGGGCTTGTCTACGAGCAGTACTTC
CASSPQGLVYEQYF
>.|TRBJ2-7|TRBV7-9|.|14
TGTGCCAGCAGCAGCTCTGGCAGGCCCTACGAGCAGTACTTC
CASSSSGRPYEQYF
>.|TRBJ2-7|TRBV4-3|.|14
TGCGCCAGCAGCCAAGAGACGTTGGACTACGAGCAGTACTTC
CASSQETLDYEQYF
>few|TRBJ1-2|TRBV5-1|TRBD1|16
TGCGCCAGCAGCTTGGCCGGGACAGGAAGTAACTATGGCTACACCTTC
CASSLAGTGSNYGYTF
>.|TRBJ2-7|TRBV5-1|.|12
TGCGCCAGCAGCCTAGGACAGCTCGAGCAGTACTTC
CASSLGQLEQYF
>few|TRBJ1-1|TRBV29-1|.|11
TGCAGCGCGGAACAGGGCCTTAGGGCTTTCTTT
CSAEQGLRAFF